Below are 6 T cell receptor beta chains sequenced from a single sample in a study of Graves' ophthalmopathy and Graves' hyperthyroidism. The TCR beta CDR3 regions underwent amplification from RNA transcripts. HTBI primers were employed in first-round RT-PCR, then a second-round multiplex PCR followed. TCRdb re-called the multiplex PCR reads with MiXCR, one entry per CDR3 protein. The data show 500,000 to 700,000 distinct CDR3 sequences, with about 40% seen just once and about 4.1% held by the top ten. Sample: peripheral blood or thyroid tissue (not recorded which). These receptors originate from an adult man with Graves' hyperthyroidism.

This clonotype was recorded many times. This sequence joins TRBV7-8 and TRBJ2-7; no definite D call. Germline V gene sequence: CDR1 SGHVS, CDR2 FQNEAQ. V lost 2 bases to trimming and J lost 2 bases, with 13 bases between them. CDR3 size: 15 residues. The CDR3 protein is CASSLSAVATYEQYF. The CDR3 nucleotides read TGTGCCAGCAGCTTAAGCGCGGTAGCCACCTACGAGCAGTACTTC.

This clonotype appeared many times. The DNA of the CDR3 is TGTGCCAGCAGCCCGACTAGCGGCTTTCAAGAGACCCAGTACTTC. Amino acid sequence: CASSPTSGFQETQYF. The chain uses TRBV11-2 and TRBJ2-5; TRBD2 aligns across 9 bases. The J segment lost 2 bases and the V segment lost 5 bases, leaving 6 bases of the junction unmatched. Germline CDR1 is SGHAT and CDR2 is FQNNGV. The CDR3 consists of 15 residues.

The chain recombines TRBV5-4 with TRBJ2-5; 10 nucleotides agree with TRBD1. The CDR3 extends over 15 amino acids. V lost 4 bases, J lost 5 bases, and 8 bases stayed unmatched. Germline CDR1 reads SGHNT; CDR2 reads YYREEE (reference sequence). This CDR3 reads CASSAGQGVTETQYF. The CDR3 region has the DNA TGTGCCAGCAGCGCCGGACAGGGGGTAACGGAGACCCAGTACTTC.

There are many counts of this clonotype. In DNA form, the CDR3 reads TGTGCCAGCAGTGAACGGGGGCTTCCTAATGAAAAACTGTTTTTT. Residues: CASSERGLPNEKLFF. The V and J genes are TRBV7-6 and TRBJ1-4; possible D gene TRBD1, 6 bases. The CDR3 sequence is 15 residues long. Germline V gives CDR1 SGHVS, CDR2 FNYEAQ. V dropped 6 bases and J dropped 3 bases, with 14 bases sitting between them. Full variable domain (missing parts from reference TRBV7-6 and TRBJ1-4): GAGVSQSPRYKVTKRGQDVALRCDPISGHVSLYWYRQALGQGPEFLTYFNYEAQQDKSGLPNDRFSAERPEGSISTLTIQRTEQRDSAMYRCASSERGLPNEKLFFGSGTQLSVL.

In its sample, this clonotype was seen many times. This sequence joins TRBV5-5 and TRBJ2-7; D not certain. This CDR3 spans 13 amino acids. Per the germline V gene, CDR1 is SGHKS and CDR2 is YYEKEE (reference sequence). V dropped 4 bases and J dropped 3 bases, with 11 bases sitting between them. The CDR3 loop reads CASSAIGDYEQYF. CDR3 nucleotide sequence: TGTGCCAGCAGCGCAATCGGAGACTACGAGCAGTACTTC.

Comment on this clonotype: Just one base apart from a much larger clone, this may be a read error. This rearrangement joins TRBV7-9 to TRBJ1-1, with D possibly being TRBD1 (5 bases). This CDR3 has 15 residues. Germline-derived CDR1 and CDR2 are SEHNR and FQNEAQ (reference sequence). The CDR3 here is CAGSPGLRDDTEAFF. In DNA, the CDR3 is TGTGCCGGCAGCCCGGGACTCAGGGATGACACTGAAGCTTTCTTT.